The clone carrying this T cell receptor (beta chain) has more than one count but fewer than ten. The antigen remains undetermined. This entry comes from a study of CD8+ T cells in alopecia areata. Study overall: Tofacitinib dosing lasted 6 to 18 months, which was then followed by 6 months off drug. Study results and limitations: Scalp clonality and expanded CD8+ clones among the top 100 showed significant decreases with tofacitinib. Many of the expanded lesional clones endured in scalp and blood while on tofacitinib.

Sequencing used cDNA as its template, made by extracting RNA and reverse transcribing it. TCRdb's table, derived via immunoSEQ multiplex PCR, lists solely in-frame clones and lacks some. The sample lists approximately 160,000 clones, around three fifths occurring once. The CDR3 length is 12 residues. From germline, CDR1 is ENHRY and CDR2 SYGVKD. Trimming took off 8 bases at V and 6 bases at J, with 8 bases between the two ends. Treatment: oral pan-JAK inhibitor, 5-10 mg twice daily. CD4+ and CD8+ T cells were sorted from PBMCs stained for CD3, CD4 and CD8. The gene calls are TRBV10-3 and TRBJ1-6; D is unclear. The sequence was collected from a human donor with alopecia areata. The sample here was CD4+ T cells sorted from blood, taken at week 24, from a patient treated with tofacitinib. CDR3 bases: TGTGCCATCTCAACATCTAATTCACCCCTCCACTTT. Translation: CAISTSNSPLHF.